Listed here is a single TCR beta chain. This clone was counted between two and nine times. The clone's antigen remains unknown. Qualities for individual bases were not recorded, and no much larger clone is one base off. The data belong to a study of cytomegalovirus exposure and HLA in healthy donors (dated by TCRdb to between 2016 and 2019). About the investigation overall: An earlier analysis of approximately 640 of the donors reported more than 250 Gb of sequence data and around 120 million unique TCR beta sequences from roughly 200 million T cells. Class I and class II HLA loci were covered by the typing at four-digit resolution. Typing coverage varied by locus: about 620-630 donors for A, B, C, DRB1 and DQB1; roughly 520 for DQA1; more than 600 for DPA1; approximately 490 for DPB1. Several DR-DQ haplotypes were handled as single units for association and clustering, since linkage in the cohort was strong. Every repertoire in the discovery cohort had been generated on one and the same sequencing platform. An early release covering about 600 HLA-typed donors comprised about 310 gigabases of sequencing data and roughly 86 million unique TCR sequences. In addition to the first cohort of 650 to 750 subjects, a separate validation cohort of about 120 different subjects was used. High-throughput TCR immunosequencing, statistical association of individual TCRs with disease status, and machine learning were combined to predict cytomegalovirus infection status. Of the roughly 400 genotyped donors, over 70% fell in the genetic ancestry cluster associated with self-reported Caucasian donors. Among some 400 genotyped donors of the cohort, an average of around 220,000 unique TCR beta nucleotide sequences was sequenced per donor, of which about 18% were non-productive. The study profiled the T cell repertoires of under 700 subjects by immunosequencing and related them to cytomegalovirus serostatus. To decide whether each TCR beta V gene segment behaved as functional or pseudogenic, an earlier analysis of some 570 of the donors relied on high-throughput TCR beta sequencing. Donor age, sex, ethnicity and CMV serostatus were compiled together with the repertoire data. In a later analysis, previously published TCR beta repertoires from 666 donors were re-analyzed and high-resolution HLA genotyping was added so that TCR occurrence patterns could be studied. The aim of the study was to test whether cataloging public T cell receptors could identify signatures of past pathogen exposure. A later genetic analysis took genome-wide SNP genotypes for about 55% of the roughly 670 donors and used that subset as a discovery cohort. The later analysis used no new phenotypic data to find candidate immune exposures, relying instead on TCR beta sequences and their occurrence across donors.

The library relied on the immunoSEQ multiplex PCR assay. For the multiplex PCR, a mixture combining 60 forward primers for TCR Vbeta segments and 13 reverse primers for TCR Jbeta segments was used. The CDR3 region of rearranged TCR beta genes was amplified from genomic DNA with a multiplex PCR assay. The amplified TCR beta libraries were sequenced on the Illumina HiSeq System as 87-base-pair reads. Per the source publication's procedure: A later analysis tallied 75 million to 95 million unique TCR beta chains across the 666 repertoires, and some 10 million of those chains were shared by two or more donors. To remove PCR and sequencing errors, raw reads were error-corrected and collapsed into unique sequences using a nearest-neighbor algorithm that merged closely related sequences. Alignment of CDR3 sequences to IMGT reference sequences was used to assign V, D and J gene segments. Each retained sequence needed at least a six-nucleotide match to both a V gene segment and a J gene segment. Rearrangements were classified as productive when the CDR3 lacked stop codons and remained in frame with V and J, and all other rearrangements were classified as non-productive. Following IMGT convention, CDR3 was defined as the stretch from the second conserved V-encoded cysteine to the conserved J-encoded phenylalanine. In an earlier analysis of around 540 of the donors, sequences lacking an unambiguous match to a single V gene segment were excluded. An earlier analysis of several hundred of the donors called V segments functional above 56.7% productive rearrangements and segregating when the between-donor standard deviation exceeded 5%. A statistical classification framework was built for diagnosing cytomegalovirus status from the catalog of TCR beta chain sequences. V and J gene assignment, in a later analysis, came from comparing TCR nucleotide sequences with IMGT/GENE-DB human TR gene sequences. A later analysis assigned CDR3 sequences and most-parsimonious VDJ recombination scenarios with the TCRdist pipeline. In a later analysis, every TCR beta chain was defined by the combination of its CDR3 amino acid sequence and its V-gene family, and reads without a unique V-gene family were dropped. As a way to deal with suspected cross-contamination and a sequencing artifact, a later analysis dropped 500 to 700 nucleotide sequences that were highly shared and had low generation probability. For each public chain, a later analysis derived a clonal expansion index from normalized ranks of inferred template counts within each repertoire. A later analysis computed generation probabilities with a VDJ recombination model fitted to out-of-frame rearrangements, and checked the results against IGoR. In a later analysis, hypergeometric tests were used to score TCR-TCR, TCR-HLA and TCR-CMV co-occurrence, with a repertoire-size bias correction applied to TCR pairs. In a later analysis, false discovery rates were estimated by permuting HLA or CMV assignments 20 times. In a later analysis, co-occurring TCRs were grouped using DBSCAN, and TCRdist sequence similarity was added for clustering within HLA-allele-positive subsets. Repertoires with fewer than 30,000 or more than 120,000 public chains, plus five repertoires with anomalous nucleotide sharing, were excluded from co-occurrence clustering. Imported from immuneACCESS, the table was reduced by TCRdb to in-frame sequences with V and J called. These copies leave out some clones; in studies compared against another copy, an unresolved V gene accounts for under half, and the cause of the remainder is not known. V and J calls and clone size are copied from that table; D and trimming were computed from the DNA. The sample data list about 210,000 clones, and 82% of these were observed just once. The top ten clonotypes cover 5.5% to 7.5% of the sample.

Results the study describes overall, beyond this receptor: CMV serostatus was the only immune exposure information available for the cohort. V-gene and J-gene trimming of TCR beta chains was associated with a missense DCLRE1C variant in a later genetic analysis, and the association was replicated in an independent cohort. Because HLA typing was missing for some donors at each locus, association tests included only the typed subset. A cluster of highly shared sequence variants was judged likely to represent a technical artifact of the sequencing pipeline. A later analysis reported that several top co-occurrence clusters appeared linked to parvovirus B19, influenza, CMV and Epstein-Barr virus. When HLA alleles, especially DR and DQ, strongly co-occurred, attributing TCR associations to individual alleles was difficult. In a later genetic analysis, fewer N-insertions in productive TCRs were reported among donors in an Asian-associated ancestry cluster than the roughly 700-donor mean. In the study, some 160 TCR beta chains were listed as associated with cytomegalovirus. An earlier analysis of some 590 of the donors showed that most TCR beta V segments appeared in productive rearrangements either about 90% or about 30% of the time, which broadly matched IMGT annotations. In a later analysis, HLA-associated TCR beta chains were found to be more clonally expanded and to have lower generation probabilities than equally common non-associated chains. A further reported finding was that TCR beta sequences accurately predicted the HLA-A and HLA-B alleles for most subjects in the first cohort. In vitro tests confirmed that a few of the cytomegalovirus-associated TCR beta chains recognize cytomegalovirus antigens. Some IMGT-functional V segments, including TRBV6-2 and TRBV6-3, could not be distinguished by the 87-base-pair reads and were therefore excluded. Sequencing depth was assumed to be roughly uniform across donors in the presence/absence analyses, though that assumption may not hold. In both the original and validation cohorts, the classifier was reported to diagnose cytomegalovirus status with high specificity and sensitivity. The earlier analysis of approximately 560 of the donors excluded roughly 17 rarely observed V segments, including chromosome 9 orphons, because counts were too low. In a later analysis, the rate of TCR association differed among HLA loci, with DRB1 alleles having the most associated TCRs and HLA-C alleles having the fewest. A later analysis found that most CMV-associated TCR beta chains appeared HLA-restricted, with HLA associations seemingly driven largely by CMV exposure. Correlated functional status among segregating V segments might be attributable to linkage disequilibrium, but an unknown experimental factor could not be ruled out. Specific HLA alleles were associated with around 18,000 TCR beta sequences at a false discovery rate of 0.05 in a later analysis. The cohort was sequenced for TCR beta chains only, and without alpha or paired-chain data the features that could be detected were limited. The authors suggested that the approach could potentially be generalized to other disease states and immunological phenotypes. Most TCR sequences were seen in very few donors, while some public TCRs were found in many individuals.

In total, approximately 610 healthy bone marrow donors made up the cohort. At the time of sampling, every cohort member was nominally healthy, though immune exposures that went unrecorded were likely present. The donor tested CMV seropositive, placing the donor among the 290 or so seropositive members of the cohort. Each donor provided a peripheral blood sample, and peripheral blood mononuclear cells were used for TCR beta sequencing. Genomic DNA extraction from the blood cell samples was performed with the Qiagen DNeasy Blood Extraction Kit. The CDR3 sequence holds 17 residues, the cysteine and phenylalanine included. Only the CDR3 portion is preserved as DNA: 51 bases, with reading frame beginning at the first base. Trimming leaves V shorter by 0 bases and J shorter by 5 bases, with the junction holding 8 bases beyond the gene matches. The germline V gene encodes CDR1 SGDLS and CDR2 YYNGEE.

The specimen sequenced was PBMCs. This receptor chain uses TRBV9 and TRBJ2-3; 11 nucleotides in the junction match TRBD2. This sequence originates from a man in his forties in good health and CMV-seropositive. The CDR3 amino acid sequence is: CASSVGPLAGGGDTQYF. Read as DNA, the sequence is TGTGCCAGCAGCGTAGGACCCTTAGCGGGAGGGGGAGATACGCAGTATTTT.